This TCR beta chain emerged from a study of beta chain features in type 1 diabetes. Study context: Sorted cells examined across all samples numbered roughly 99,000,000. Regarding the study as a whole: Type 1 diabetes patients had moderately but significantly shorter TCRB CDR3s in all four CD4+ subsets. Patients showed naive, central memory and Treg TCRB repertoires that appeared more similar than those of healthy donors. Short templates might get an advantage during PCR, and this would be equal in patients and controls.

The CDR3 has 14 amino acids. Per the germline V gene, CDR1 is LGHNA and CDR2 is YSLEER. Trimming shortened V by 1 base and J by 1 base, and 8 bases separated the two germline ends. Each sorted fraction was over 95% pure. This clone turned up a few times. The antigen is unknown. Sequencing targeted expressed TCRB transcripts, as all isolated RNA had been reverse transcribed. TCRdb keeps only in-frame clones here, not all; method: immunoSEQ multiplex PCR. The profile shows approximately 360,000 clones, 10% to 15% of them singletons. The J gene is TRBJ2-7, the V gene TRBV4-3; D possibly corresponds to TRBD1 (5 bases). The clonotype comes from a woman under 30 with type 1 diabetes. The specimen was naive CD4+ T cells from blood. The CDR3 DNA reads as TGCGCCAGCAGCCAAGGTAGGGGTTCCTACGAGCAGTACTTC. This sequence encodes CASSQGRGSYEQYF.